The rows below give T cell receptor beta chains drawn from one sample of a study of PD-1 blockade in mismatch repair-deficient tumors. Libraries were prepared by immunoSEQ multiplex PCR; TCRdb keeps only in-frame clonotypes and omits some of them. This sample has 100,000 or so clones, with over 75% found just once. The source material was peripheral blood, sampled around 8 months after starting pembrolizumab. The receptors shown here come from an adult with mismatch repair-deficient cancer. Both conserved end residues are part of each CDR3. The D gene is left open where the match is weak. Where a row states a size, it is once, few, many or the class of an expanded clone; other rows omit it.

-	TRBV9	-	TRBJ1-4	TGTGCCAGCAGCCCCCACGGGGCTACGACTAATGAAAAACTGTTTTTT	CASSPHGATTNEKLFF
TRBD1	TRBV5-6	-	TRBJ2-6	TGTGCCAGCAGCTACCAGGGGGCGACACGCTCTGGGGCCAACGTCCTGACTTTC	CASSYQGATRSGANVLTF
-	TRBV11-1	once	TRBJ1-1	TGTGCCAGCAGCTTAGCTCCGGACAGTAACACTGAAGCTTTCTTT	CASSLAPDSNTEAFF
-	TRBV6-5	-	TRBJ2-3	TGTGCCAGCAGAGCTAGTATAGCAGATACGCAGTATTTT	CASRASIADTQYF
-	TRBV5-1	-	TRBJ2-3	TGCGCCAGCAGCTTCGGGGATCCTAGCACAGATACGCAGTATTTT	CASSFGDPSTDTQYF
-	TRBV15	-	TRBJ1-1	TGTGCCACCAGCACAGTCTCTCGCACTGAAGCTTTCTTT	CATSTVSRTEAFF
-	TRBV19	-	TRBJ1-1	TGTGCCAGTACGGTGGGCACGGACGGTATCACTGAAGCTTTCTTT	CASTVGTDGITEAFF
-	TRBV30	few	TRBJ2-7	TGTGCCTGGAGTGGTGTAGACGAGCAGTACTTC	CAWSGVDEQYF
-	TRBV29-1	once	TRBJ1-3	TGCAGCGCCCAGGGCTTCTCTGGAAACACCATATATTTT	CSAQGFSGNTIYF
-	TRBV7-9	-	TRBJ2-2	TGTGCCAGCAGCTTAGCTAGCGGAACGAACACCGGGGAGCTGTTTTTT	CASSLASGTNTGELFF
-	TRBV28	-	TRBJ2-5	TGTGCCAGCAGTTTACCAGGGACCAGTCAAAGGGAGACCCAGTACTTC	CASSLPGTSQRETQYF
-	TRBV9	once	TRBJ2-3	TGTGCCAGCAGCGTAGGGACTACCTCCACAGATACGCAGTATTTT	CASSVGTTSTDTQYF
-	TRBV4-1	-	TRBJ2-1	TGCGCCAGCAGCCAAGCCGGGAGCCTGGATGAGCAGTTCTTC	CASSQAGSLDEQFF
-	TRBV9	-	TRBJ1-2	TGTGCCAGCAGCGTAGTAGGAGGGCCCTATGGCTACACCTTC	CASSVVGGPYGYTF
-	TRBV5-1	-	TRBJ2-1	TGCGCCAGCAGCTTGGGTGGGATAGAGTCCTACAATGAGCAGTTCTTC	CASSLGGIESYNEQFF
-	TRBV19	-	TRBJ2-5	TGTGCCAGTGGGGGGGGCTTTGGAGAGACCCAGTACTTC	CASGGGFGETQYF
-	TRBV6-1	-	TRBJ1-1	TGTGCCAGCATACGGGACGTTATCGGCACTGAAGCTTTCTTT	CASIRDVIGTEAFF